Below, 17 T cell receptor beta chains from the same sample are listed, as sequenced in a study of shared clonotypes between healthy human individuals. TCRdb keeps only in-frame clones here, not all; method: immunoSEQ multiplex PCR. The sample consists of around 1.4 million clones, approximately 98.5% of them appearing once. The material sequenced was naive CD4+ T cells sorted from blood. Subset indicated: CD45RA+ positively selected. These receptors came from a young man in good health.

V usage is TRBV5-1 and J usage is TRBJ1-5; the D is unclear. Germline V gene data show CDR1 as SGHRS and CDR2 as YFSETQ. V lost 0 bases and J 1 base, leaving 11 bases between the germline ends. The CDR3 runs 16 residues. The CDR3 here is CASSLAPGFSNQPQHF. DNA of the CDR3: TGCGCCAGCAGCTTGGCCCCAGGTTTCAGCAATCAGCCCCAGCATTTT.

This sequence joins TRBV6-6 and TRBJ2-1; 7 nucleotides line up with TRBD1. The CDR3 is 16 amino acids. V lost 2 bases and J lost 2; bases outside the gene matches: 6. The V gene's germline CDR1 is MNHNY and CDR2 SVGAGI (reference sequence). The CDR3 DNA is TGTGCCAGCAGTTACCCCACAGGGGCCCCCTACAATGAGCAGTTCTTC. Amino acids: CASSYPTGAPYNEQFF.

The V gene is TRBV9, the J gene TRBJ2-1, with TRBD2 matching 7 bases. The CDR3 consists of 15 residues. CDR1 is SGDLS, CDR2 YYNGEE, per germline. V dropped 2 bases and J dropped 3; count of bases not matched to a gene: 5. The CDR3 DNA sequence: TGTGCCAGCAGCGTCGCGGGAGTTTACTACAATGAGCAGTTCTTC. It yields the protein CASSVAGVYYNEQFF.

As to this clone: Other DNA sequences in this sample translate to the same CDR3. CDR3 region: CASSYTGATGELFF. The CDR3 bases are TGTGCCAGCAGTTACACAGGGGCCACCGGGGAGCTGTTTTTT. J is TRBJ2-2 and V is TRBV6-6; 7 bases map to TRBD1. Germline V gene sequence: CDR1 MNHNY, CDR2 SVGAGI (reference sequence). J gave up 4 bases and V 2 bases, and 1 base lay outside the gene matches. This CDR3 is 14 amino acids long.

The CDR3 coding sequence is TGTGCCAGCAGCCCCGTTAATCAGCCCCAGCATTTT. Its translation is CASSPVNQPQHF. The chain couples TRBV7-9 to TRBJ1-5; D not resolved. This CDR3 is 12 amino acids long. From germline, CDR1 is SEHNR and CDR2 FQNEAQ (reference sequence). With 5 bases removed from V and 4 bases from J, the gap between germline ends came to 6 bases.

The chain couples TRBV7-2 to TRBJ2-3, with unresolved D. V dropped 4 bases and J dropped 8 bases, with 13 bases sitting between them. Germline assignment: CDR1 SGHTA and CDR2 FQGNSA. CDR3 length: 13 amino acids. In nucleotides, the CDR3 is TGTGCCAGCAGCTCCGGCGCGTGGGGTACGCAGTATTTT. This sequence encodes CASSSGAWGTQYF.

This chain links TRBV10-2 with TRBJ2-2; D is unresolved. In germline, CDR1 is WSHSY, CDR2 SAAADI. CDR3 length: 15 amino acids. The V end lost 2 bases, the J end lost 0 bases, and 7 bases lay between the germline ends. CDR3 residues: CASSEGTTNTGELFF. The CDR3 DNA sequence: TGCGCCAGCAGTGAGGGCACTACGAACACCGGGGAGCTGTTTTTT.

The chain combines TRBV5-6 with TRBJ2-7; 7 bases are a match to TRBD2. The CDR3 loop spans 15 amino acids. Germline assignment: CDR1 SGHDT and CDR2 YYEEEE. V trimming: 4 bases; J trimming: 1 base; junction bases outside the gene matches: 8. The CDR3 loop reads CASSQFGGRSYEQYF. CDR3 bases: TGTGCCAGCAGCCAATTCGGGGGGAGGTCCTACGAGCAGTACTTC.

A word on this clone: At the DNA level, this CDR3 is encoded by other sequences in the same sample as well. The V gene is TRBV20-1, the J gene TRBJ2-5; TRBD2 might be the D (7 bases). Per germline, CDR1 DFQATT and CDR2 SNEGSKA (reference sequence). The CDR3 has 11 residues. V lost 6 bases and J 5 bases, leaving 10 bases between the germline ends. This CDR3 is CSAGGQETQYF. CDR3 coding DNA: TGCAGTGCCGGGGGGCAGGAGACCCAGTACTTC.

This chain connects TRBV7-2 to TRBJ2-3; D is unresolved. There are 14 residues in the CDR3. Between the trimmed V and J ends, which lost 2 bases and 8 bases, there was a span of 14 bases. Germline CDR1 reads SGHTA; CDR2 reads FQGNSA. The CDR3 nucleotides read TGTGCCAGCAGCTTAATGACCTCGTGGGGTACGCAGTATTTT. This codes for CASSLMTSWGTQYF.

The chain employs TRBV5-1 and TRBJ2-7, with D maybe TRBD1 (5 bases). The CDR3 runs to 14 residues. V was pared by 2 bases and J by 7 bases, with 16 bases between. Per germline, CDR1 SGHRS and CDR2 YFSETQ. The CDR3 sequence is CASSFDRPPMEQYF. CDR3 bases: TGCGCCAGCAGCTTTGACAGACCCCCTATGGAGCAGTACTTC.

This rearrangement joins TRBV6-6 to TRBJ2-5, with 10 positions matching TRBD2. The CDR3 has 15 amino acids. Germline-derived CDR1 and CDR2 are MNHNY and SVGAGI (reference sequence). The V segment lost 7 bases and the J segment 5 bases; nucleotides outside the gene matches: 10. CDR3 loop: CASKTTSGTEETQYF. As DNA, the CDR3 is TGTGCCAGCAAGACCACTAGCGGGACCGAGGAGACCCAGTACTTC.

As to this clone: Other DNA sequences in the sample encode the same CDR3. V usage is TRBV5-6 and J usage is TRBJ2-7; D gene unclear. V lost 1 base to trimming and J lost 1 base, with 3 bases between them. This CDR3 region has 12 residues. In germline, CDR1 is SGHDT, CDR2 YYEEEE. The CDR3 protein is CASSLFSYEQYF. The CDR3 DNA sequence: TGTGCCAGCAGCTTGTTTTCCTACGAGCAGTACTTC.

The chain has TRBV28 and TRBJ1-2; TRBD1 might be the D (5 bases). From germline, CDR1 is MDHEN and CDR2 SYDVKM. The V gene lost 1 base and the J gene lost 7 bases, with 10 bases spanning the gap. The CDR3 totals 13 residues. CDR3 sequence reads: CASSLYRPSGYTF. DNA of the CDR3: TGTGCCAGCAGTTTATACAGGCCCTCTGGCTACACCTTC.

The CDR3 spells CASSQDSGGPGGGNTIYF. Written as DNA, the CDR3 is TGCGCCAGCAGCCAAGATTCCGGGGGCCCGGGCGGTGGAAACACCATATATTTT. The V and J genes are TRBV4-1 and TRBJ1-3; TRBD1 might be the D (6 bases). Germline assignment: CDR1 MGHRA and CDR2 YSYEKL. The CDR3 length is 18 residues. V dropped 0 bases and J dropped 3 bases, with 18 bases sitting between them.

The chain uses TRBV11-2 and TRBJ2-2; no reliable D call. The CDR3 is 14 amino acids. Trimming pared 5 bases from V and 1 base from J, leaving 8 bases between. Germline CDR1 SGHAT, CDR2 FQNNGV. The CDR3 loop is CASSTDWNTGELFF. The DNA of the CDR3 is TGTGCCAGCAGCACCGACTGGAACACCGGGGAGCTGTTTTTT. Complete variable domain (other parts from reference TRBV11-2 and TRBJ2-2): EAGVAQSPRYKIIEKRQSVAFWCNPISGHATLYWYQQILGQGPKLLIQFQNNGVVDDSQLPKDRFSAERLKGVDSTLKIQPAKLEDSAVYLCASSTDWNTGELFFGEGSRLTVL.

The count of this clone is one. The chain has TRBV28 and TRBJ2-7; tentative D call: TRBD1 (5 bases). There are 15 residues in the CDR3. The germline V and J ends were trimmed by 4 bases and 0 bases, with 13 bases remaining between them. The germline gives CDR1 MDHEN, CDR2 SYDVKM. DNA of the CDR3: TGTGCCAGCAGTTCCCAGGGTCCGTTCTCCTACGAGCAGTACTTC. Amino acids: CASSSQGPFSYEQYF. The whole variable domain, filled in from reference TRBV28 and TRBJ2-7, reads DVKVTQSSRYLVKRTGEKVFLECVQDMDHENMFWYRQDPGLGLRLIYFSYDVKMKEKGDIPEGYSVSREKKERFSLILESASTNQTSMYLCASSSQGPFSYEQYFGPGTRLTVT.